The sequence of this TCR beta chain was determined in a study of cytomegalovirus exposure and HLA in healthy donors. The data were produced by immunoSEQ multiplex PCR, yet TCRdb's version contains in-frame clones alone and is incomplete. In the table there are some 170,000 clones, just under 90% of which are singletons. Study-level results: In the roughly 120 validation repertoires, a later analysis found that first-cohort TCR clusters tended to co-occur. In vitro confirmation showed a few CMV-associated chains to be CMV antigen specific. Among TCR beta chains, those listed as cytomegalovirus-associated numbered around 160.

Notes on this clone: What it binds is not known.

The V segment lost 7 bases and the J segment 8 bases; nucleotides outside the gene matches: 7. This CDR3 is 13 amino acids long. Germline V CDR1 and CDR2: LNHDA, SQIVND (reference sequence). The sample comprised PBMCs. This chain joins TRBV19 and TRBJ2-1, with 8 positions matching TRBD1. The clonotype was recovered from a woman aged 25-40 years in good health and CMV-seronegative. CDR3 DNA sequence: TGTGCCAGTACCGTGACAGGGGCGGATGAGCAGTTCTTC. Translating it yields CASTVTGADEQFF.